Shown below are 20 T cell receptor beta chains from a single sample sequenced in a study of blood T cell repertoires in COVID-19. Data came from immunoSEQ multiplex PCR; TCRdb stores just in-frame clones and leaves some out. The table shows 130,000 to 150,000 clones, with roughly 87% occurring only once. The sequencing input was peripheral blood. These receptors came from a human donor in a cohort sampled during active COVID-19.

V gene TRBV4-3 combines with J gene TRBJ2-2; D is possibly TRBD1 (5 bases). The CDR3 is 15 amino acids. Trimming pared 1 base from V and 4 bases from J, leaving 10 bases between. Germline V gives CDR1 LGHNA, CDR2 YSLEER. The CDR3 region is CASSQGGRLTGELFF. CDR3 DNA sequence: TGCGCCAGCAGCCAAGGGGGCAGGCTCACCGGGGAGCTGTTTTTT.

This rearrangement joins TRBV14 to TRBJ1-5; 8 positions agree with TRBD1. With 3 bases clipped from V and 0 bases from J, the junction kept 4 bases outside the gene matches. Per the germline V gene, CDR1 is SGHDN and CDR2 is FVKESK. The CDR3 extends over 16 amino acids. The CDR3 DNA reads as TGTGCCAGCAGCCACAGGACAGGGAATAGCAATCAGCCCCAGCATTTT. This translates into CASSHRTGNSNQPQHF.

The gene calls are TRBV29-1 and TRBJ1-2; possible D gene TRBD1, 5 bases. V lost 7 bases and J lost 0, with 12 bases in between. The CDR3 has 13 amino acids. CDR1 and CDR2 (germline): SQVTM, ANQGSEA. CDR3 amino acids: CSDTGAANYGYTF. The CDR3 nucleotides read TGCAGCGACACAGGTGCAGCTAACTATGGCTACACCTTC.

V and J are TRBV6-2 or TRBV6-3 and TRBJ2-3, with a weak D call TRBD2 (6 bases). The CDR3 has 14 residues. The germline V gene has CDR1 MNHEY and CDR2 SVGEGT. V shed 1 base and J shed 7 bases, with 12 bases lying between them. The chain's CDR3 is CASSYFPAGYTQYF. The CDR3 DNA reads TGTGCCAGCAGTTACTTTCCCGCGGGATATACGCAGTATTTT.

In nucleotides, the CDR3 is TGCGCCAGCAGCTTGACTCCCGCTGAAAAACTGTTTTTT. Protein sequence: CASSLTPAEKLFF. V gene TRBV5-1 combines with J gene TRBJ1-4; D remains ambiguous. The germline gives CDR1 SGHRS, CDR2 YFSETQ. The CDR3 has 13 residues. V was pared by 1 base and J by 7 bases, with 8 bases between.

This chain uses TRBV7-9 with TRBJ1-2; the D gene is possibly TRBD1 (5 bases). V lost 3 bases, J lost 4 bases, and 9 bases lay in between. The germline V gene encodes CDR1 SEHNR and CDR2 FQNEAQ (reference sequence). The length of the CDR3 is 13 residues. The CDR3, as DNA: TGTGCCAGCAGCTTTGGTGACAGCTATGGCTACACCTTC. It is translated as CASSFGDSYGYTF.

V is TRBV19 and J is TRBJ1-2, with 8 bases aligning to TRBD1. The CDR3 contains 14 residues. Trimming removed 6 bases from V and 4 bases from J; junction bases left unmatched: 7. The V gene's germline CDR1 is LNHDA and CDR2 SQIVND (reference sequence). CDR3 amino acids: CASSPSGTGYGYTF. The CDR3 DNA is TGTGCCAGTAGCCCCTCCGGGACAGGCTATGGCTACACCTTC.

J is TRBJ1-6 and V is TRBV10-1; 7 bases line up with TRBD1. The V segment lost 5 bases and the J segment 10 bases; nucleotides outside the gene matches: 8. Germline assignment: CDR1 WNHNN and CDR2 SYGVQD (reference sequence). The CDR3 spans 14 residues. The CDR3 is CASSPGQEHSPLHF. CDR3 DNA sequence: TGCGCCAGCAGTCCCGGACAGGAGCACTCACCCCTCCACTTT.

CDR3 in amino acids: CASSVLGTGGNEQFF. The CDR3 nucleotides are TGTGCCAGCAGCGTACTCGGGACAGGGGGCAATGAGCAGTTCTTC. V usage is TRBV9 and J usage is TRBJ2-1, with TRBD1 identical over 11 bases. Germline CDR1 SGDLS, CDR2 YYNGEE. The CDR3 loop spans 15 amino acids. V trimming: 1 base; J trimming: 6 bases; junction bases outside the gene matches: 3.

CDR3 protein: CASSQAGATTNEKLFF. The DNA of the CDR3 is TGTGCCAGCAGCCAAGCTGGGGCGACAACTAATGAAAAACTGTTTTTT. This rearrangement joins TRBV4-2 to TRBJ1-4, with a tentative D call TRBD1 (5 bases). The V gene lost 1 base and the J gene lost 0 bases, with 9 bases spanning the gap. CDR3 length: 16 residues. From germline, CDR1 is LGHNA and CDR2 YNFKEQ.

This clone was detected only a few times. The V gene is TRBV6-2 or TRBV6-3, the J gene TRBJ1-5, with D possibly matching TRBD1 (5 bases). The CDR3 spans 15 residues. CDR1 and CDR2 from the germline V gene are MNHEY and SVGEGT. V lost 4 bases, J lost 3 bases, and 13 bases lay in between. This chain's CDR3 is CASSWPQEYNQPQHF. CDR3 bases: TGTGCCAGCAGTTGGCCACAGGAATACAATCAGCCCCAGCATTTT.

V gene TRBV19 combines with J gene TRBJ2-2; TRBD2 aligns across 8 bases. With V trimmed by 3 bases and J by 0 bases, 0 bases remained unmatched. This CDR3 spans 15 amino acids. Germline CDR1 LNHDA, CDR2 SQIVND (reference sequence). The CDR3 DNA reads TGTGCCAGTAGTATGGGACTAGCGAACACCGGGGAGCTGTTTTTT. Translated: CASSMGLANTGELFF.

The V gene is TRBV14, the J gene TRBJ2-5; tentatively, D is TRBD2 (6 bases). The CDR3 is 15 amino acids. The V and J ends lost 4 bases and 4 bases respectively, with 16 bases between them. CDR1 is SGHDN, CDR2 FVKESK, per germline. The CDR3 DNA reads as TGTGCCAGCAGCCCGTTGGAGGGCTACAGAGAGACCCAGTACTTC. Protein: CASSPLEGYRETQYF.

This rearrangement joins TRBV5-1 to TRBJ1-1; tentatively, D is TRBD1 (5 bases). This CDR3 has 12 residues. Trimming shortened V by 0 bases and J by 6 bases, and 6 bases separated the two germline ends. Germline V lookup: CDR1 SGHRS, CDR2 YFSETQ. Here the CDR3 DNA reads TGCGCCAGCAGCTTGGCAGGGCCTGAAGCTTTCTTT. Amino acids: CASSLAGPEAFF.

J is TRBJ1-1 and V is TRBV3-1 (or the pseudogene TRBV3-2), with 7 bases aligning to TRBD1. The ends lost 1 base at V and 3 bases at J; junction bases unmatched: 5. CDR1 LGHDT and CDR2 YNNKEL come from the germline V gene (reference sequence). This CDR3 has 15 amino acids. CDR3 amino acids: CASSQASDRDTEAFF. In DNA, the CDR3 is TGTGCCAGCAGCCAAGCCTCTGACAGGGACACTGAAGCTTTCTTT.

This CDR3 reads CASSHGTVLAKNIQYF. The CDR3 DNA is TGTGCCAGCAGCCACGGGACTGTACTAGCCAAAAACATTCAGTACTTC. This chain links TRBV7-8 with TRBJ2-4, with D perhaps TRBD2 (6 bases). Germline CDR1 reads SGHVS; CDR2 reads FQNEAQ. Between the trimmed V and J ends, which lost 5 bases and 0 bases, there was a span of 14 bases. The CDR3 spans 16 residues. The full variable domain, completed using reference TRBV7-8 and TRBJ2-4, is GAGVSQSPRYKVAKRGQDVALRCDPISGHVSLFWYQQALGQGPEFLTYFQNEAQLDKSGLPSDRFFAERPEGSVSTLKIQRTQQEDSAVYLCASSHGTVLAKNIQYFGAGTRLSVL.

The chain carries TRBV6-5 and TRBJ2-7; the D gene is possibly TRBD1 (6 bases). CDR3 length: 12 amino acids. With 6 bases removed from V and 3 bases from J, the gap between germline ends came to 9 bases. Germline values: CDR1 MNHEY, CDR2 SVGAGI. In nucleotides, the CDR3 is TGTGCCAGCAGCGCAGGGGTCTACGAGCAGTACTTC. This codes for CASSAGVYEQYF.

The CDR3 loop reads CASSQDPSTGYGYTF. The CDR3 region has the DNA TGCGCCAGCAGCCAAGATCCATCGACGGGCTATGGCTACACCTTC. V gene TRBV4-3 combines with J gene TRBJ1-2; D not resolved. The CDR3 runs to 15 residues. The germline V gene has CDR1 LGHNA and CDR2 YSLEER. V lost 0 bases and J lost 4, with 12 bases in between.

J is TRBJ1-2 and V is TRBV7-8, with D unresolved. V lost 4 bases to trimming and J lost 4 bases, with 16 bases between them. This CDR3 contains 15 residues. The germline V gene has CDR1 SGHVS and CDR2 FQNEAQ. The CDR3 region is CASSSHREELYGYTF. DNA of the CDR3: TGTGCCAGCAGCTCCCATAGAGAGGAACTCTATGGCTACACCTTC.

The chain has TRBV6-5 and TRBJ2-7, with 7 positions matching TRBD1. Looked up from germline, CDR1 is MNHEY and CDR2 is SVGAGI. This CDR3 has 15 residues. V dropped 6 bases and J dropped 4; count of bases not matched to a gene: 12. The CDR3 nucleotides are TGTGCCAGCAGGCCCCCGGGACAGCCGCGGTACGAGCAGTACTTC. This sequence encodes CASRPPGQPRYEQYF.